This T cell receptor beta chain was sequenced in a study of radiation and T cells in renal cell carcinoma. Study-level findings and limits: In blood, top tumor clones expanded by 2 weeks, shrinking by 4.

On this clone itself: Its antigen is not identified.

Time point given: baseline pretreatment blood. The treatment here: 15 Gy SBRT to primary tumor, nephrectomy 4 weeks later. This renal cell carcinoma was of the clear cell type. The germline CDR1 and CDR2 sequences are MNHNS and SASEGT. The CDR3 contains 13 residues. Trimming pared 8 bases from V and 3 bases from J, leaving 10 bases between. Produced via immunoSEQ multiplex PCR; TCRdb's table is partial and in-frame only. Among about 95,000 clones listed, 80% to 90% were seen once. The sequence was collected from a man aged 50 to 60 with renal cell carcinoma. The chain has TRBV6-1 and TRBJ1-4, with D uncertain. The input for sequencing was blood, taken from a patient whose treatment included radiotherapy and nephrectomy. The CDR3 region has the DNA TGTGCCAGCCGGTGGGCTTCTAATGAAAAACTGTTTTTT. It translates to CASRWASNEKLFF.